What follows are 28 T cell receptor beta chains derived from one specimen sequenced in a study of cytomegalovirus exposure and HLA in healthy donors. Primers included in the PCR were 60 Vbeta and 13 Jbeta primers. TCRdb's copy holds only in-frame clones and misses some; the assay was immunoSEQ multiplex PCR. This table has more than 75,000 clones, 70% to 80% appearing once. The sample comprised PBMCs. These receptor sequences come from a man aged 25 to 45 in good health and CMV-seronegative.

The rearrangement uses TRBV6-1 and TRBJ1-1; 7 bases align to TRBD1. This CDR3 comprises 13 residues. Germline CDR1 reads MNHNS; CDR2 reads SASEGT. V trimming: 6 bases; J trimming: 4 bases; junction bases outside the gene matches: 5. CDR3 residues: CASRRQGGTEAFF. The CDR3 DNA reads as TGTGCCAGCAGGAGACAGGGAGGCACTGAAGCTTTCTTT.

V gene TRBV5-1 combines with J gene TRBJ2-1, with TRBD2 as a possible D gene (6 bases). The CDR3 consists of 14 residues. V lost 4 bases and J lost 8, with 16 bases in between. CDR1 is SGHRS, CDR2 YFSETQ, per germline. Here the CDR3 DNA reads TGCGCCAGCAGCCTTTGGGGGGATACGGATGAGCAGTTCTTC. Its protein product is CASSLWGDTDEQFF.

This clone appeared a few times. The genes are TRBV6-5 and TRBJ1-1, with no clear D. Germline assignment: CDR1 MNHEY and CDR2 SVGAGI. The CDR3 has 14 amino acids. Between the trimmed V and J ends, which lost 4 bases and 1 base, there was a span of 10 bases. Here the CDR3 DNA reads TGTGCCAGCAGTTCTGTGCGGTGGAACACTGAAGCTTTCTTT. This encodes CASSSVRWNTEAFF.

This clone has more than one count but fewer than ten. In the same sample, other DNA sequences code for this CDR3. This chain links TRBV7-9 with TRBJ1-4; 9 positions agree with TRBD1. The trim removed 5 bases at V and 4 bases at J, leaving 2 bases unmatched. The CDR3 loop spans 14 amino acids. Germline loops: CDR1 SEHNR, CDR2 FQNEAQ (reference sequence). The CDR3 DNA reads as TGTGCCAGCAGCGAGGGACAGGGTAATGAAAAACTGTTTTTT. This sequence encodes CASSEGQGNEKLFF.

The chain joins TRBV30 to TRBJ2-5; maybe TRBD1 (5 bases). CDR3 size: 13 residues. With 2 bases removed from V and 5 bases from J, the gap between germline ends came to 12 bases. The V gene's germline CDR1 is GTSNPN and CDR2 SVGIG (reference sequence). CDR3 nucleotide sequence: TGTGCCTGGAGTCGCAGGGTCCGGGAGACCCAGTACTTC. Protein sequence: CAWSRRVRETQYF. The variable domain in full, with the rest retrieved from reference TRBV30 and TRBJ2-5, is SQTIHQWPATLVQPVGSPLSLECTVEGTSNPNLYWYRQAAGRGLQLLFYSVGIGQISSEVPQNLSASRPQDRQFILSSKKLLLSDSGFYLCAWSRRVRETQYFGPGTRLLVL.

This chain joins TRBV5-4 and TRBJ2-5; tentatively, D is TRBD2 (5 bases). Germline V lookup: CDR1 SGHNT, CDR2 YYREEE (reference sequence). The CDR3 is made up of 13 amino acids. Trimming shortened V by 3 bases and J by 5 bases, and 11 bases separated the two germline ends. The CDR3 here is CASSSRPGETQYF. DNA for the CDR3: TGTGCCAGCAGCTCCCGCCCGGGGGAGACCCAGTACTTC.

The chain recombines TRBV5-1 with TRBJ2-7; 10 nucleotides align to TRBD1. The trim removed 3 bases at V and 6 bases at J, leaving 6 bases unmatched. Per the germline V gene, CDR1 is SGHRS and CDR2 is YFSETQ. The CDR3 contains 14 residues. CDR3 amino acids: CASSSMTGGLEQYF. The CDR3 DNA reads TGCGCCAGCAGCTCGATGACAGGGGGCCTCGAGCAGTACTTC.

The V call is TRBV7-2, the J call TRBJ2-1; D unclear. Germline assignment: CDR1 SGHTA and CDR2 FQGNSA. Trimming removed 11 bases from V and 6 bases from J, with 17 bases in between. CDR3 length equals 13 residues. The DNA of the CDR3 is TGTGCCTGTCAACCACCTAATAGCAATGAGCAGTTCTTC. Residues: CACQPPNSNEQFF.

The chain is built from TRBV7-9 and TRBJ2-3; 8 positions agree with TRBD1. The CDR3 is made up of 15 amino acids. The V gene end was trimmed by 1 base and the J gene end by 0 bases; junction bases not matched to a gene: 0. The germline gives CDR1 SEHNR, CDR2 FQNEAQ (reference sequence). The CDR3, as DNA: TGTGCCAGCAGCTTAGGACAGGGGAGCACAGATACGCAGTATTTT. This gives the protein CASSLGQGSTDTQYF.

The chain links TRBV7-9 to TRBJ2-7; D perhaps matches TRBD1 (5 bases). The CDR3 extends over 16 amino acids. The V gene's germline CDR1 is SEHNR and CDR2 FQNEAQ (reference sequence). Trimming removed 1 base at V and 2 bases at J, with 15 bases between. The CDR3 nucleotides read TGTGCCAGCAGCTTAGGGCTAGGGGTCGGCACCTACGAGCAGTACTTC. Translated, it gives CASSLGLGVGTYEQYF. Drawing the rest from reference TRBV7-9 and TRBJ2-7, the complete variable domain is DTGVSQNPRHKITKRGQNVTFRCDPISEHNRLYWYRQTLGQGPEFLTYFQNEAQLEKSRLLSDRFSAERPKGSFSTLEIQRTEQGDSAMYLCASSLGLGVGTYEQYFGPGTRLTVT.

The chain has TRBV25-1 and TRBJ2-2; D may be TRBD2 (5 bases). This CDR3 is built from 13 residues. The ends were cut back, 4 bases at V and 4 bases at J, with 7 bases in the middle. CDR1 and CDR2 from the germline V gene are MGHDK and SYGVNS. The CDR3 region is CASSGGFTGELFF. The CDR3 nucleotides read TGTGCCAGCAGTGGAGGGTTCACCGGGGAGCTGTTTTTT.

The rearrangement links TRBV28 to TRBJ2-5; D gene ambiguous. The J call may be incorrect, as the DNA end agrees better with TRBJ2-7. This CDR3 has 12 residues. Germline CDR1 MDHEN, CDR2 SYDVKM. CDR3 region: CASSLPGYEQYF. CDR3 bases: TGTGCCAGCAGTTTGCCAGGCTACGAGCAGTACTTC.

J is TRBJ1-1 and V is TRBV27; TRBD1 aligns across 10 bases. J gave up 5 bases and V 6 bases, and 6 bases lay outside the gene matches. The CDR3 sequence is 14 residues long. Germline V CDR1 and CDR2: MNHEY, SMNVEV (reference sequence). CDR3 residues: CASRGDRGWTEAFF. The CDR3 DNA is TGTGCCAGCAGGGGGGACAGGGGTTGGACTGAAGCTTTCTTT.

The rearrangement uses TRBV7-6 and TRBJ2-1; no clear D. CDR1 SGHVS and CDR2 FNYEAQ come from the germline V gene. Trimming cost V 3 bases and J 4 bases, with 7 bases left between them. The CDR3 loop spans 13 amino acids. CDR3 sequence (DNA): TGTGCCAGCAGCTTCCAGGCATACAATGAGCAGTTCTTC. The encoded protein is CASSFQAYNEQFF. The complete variable domain, with remaining parts taken from reference TRBV7-6 and TRBJ2-1, reads GAGVSQSPRYKVTKRGQDVALRCDPISGHVSLYWYRQALGQGPEFLTYFNYEAQQDKSGLPNDRFSAERPEGSISTLTIQRTEQRDSAMYRCASSFQAYNEQFFGPGTRLTVL.

The chain joins TRBV7-2 to TRBJ2-7; tentatively, D is TRBD2 (6 bases). CDR3 length: 16 amino acids. The germline V gene encodes CDR1 SGHTA and CDR2 FQGNSA. V lost 1 base to trimming and J lost 0 bases, with 13 bases between them. In nucleotides, the CDR3 is TGTGCCAGCAGCTTAGACCCGGGAGCTGGCTCCTACGAGCAGTACTTC. As protein: CASSLDPGAGSYEQYF.

This chain links TRBV14 with TRBJ2-7; D is possibly TRBD1 (5 bases). CDR3 length equals 14 residues. V lost 4 bases to trimming and J lost 2 bases, with 12 bases between them. Germline V gene lookup returns CDR1 SGHDN and CDR2 FVKESK. The CDR3 loop reads CASSLVDRTYEQYF. As DNA, the CDR3 is TGTGCCAGCAGCCTAGTCGACAGAACCTACGAGCAGTACTTC.

The chain combines TRBV30 with TRBJ2-7, with D perhaps TRBD1 (5 bases). This CDR3 has 15 residues. Trimming removed 0 bases at V and 0 bases at J, with 12 bases between. Germline CDR1 reads GTSNPN; CDR2 reads SVGIG (reference sequence). CDR3 region: CAWSVDSLSSYEQYF. CDR3 nucleotide sequence: TGTGCCTGGAGTGTAGACAGTTTGAGCTCCTACGAGCAGTACTTC.

The rearrangement joins TRBV7-9 to TRBJ1-5; D uncertain. The V gene's germline CDR1 is SEHNR and CDR2 FQNEAQ (reference sequence). The CDR3 totals 12 residues. The V and J ends lost 2 bases and 9 bases respectively, with 8 bases between them. The CDR3 DNA is TGTGCCAGCAGCTTATCCACTCGGCCCCAGCATTTT. Protein sequence: CASSLSTRPQHF.

About this clone: The same CDR3 also results from other DNA sequences found in this sample. The V call is TRBV7-9, the J call TRBJ1-2; the D gene is possibly TRBD1 (5 bases). Trimming took off 5 bases at V and 7 bases at J, with 14 bases between the two ends. This CDR3 region has 13 residues. From germline, CDR1 is SEHNR and CDR2 FQNEAQ (reference sequence). CDR3 sequence: CASSLTGVSGYTF. CDR3 in DNA: TGTGCCAGCAGCCTAACAGGAGTCAGTGGCTACACCTTC.

The rearrangement links TRBV18 to TRBJ2-7, with 8 bases matching TRBD2. V lost 2 bases and J lost 2; bases outside the gene matches: 17. Per the germline V gene, CDR1 is KGHSH and CDR2 is LQKENI. The CDR3 has 19 amino acids. The CDR3 region has the DNA TGTGCCAGCTCACCATACCACGAACTCAAGGCGGGGGGTGCCTACGAGCAGTACTTC. Translated, it gives CASSPYHELKAGGAYEQYF.

This clone turned up a few times. CDR3 sequence: CASSKGRRQNTGELFF. CDR3 nucleotide sequence: TGTGCCAGTAGTAAAGGGAGGAGGCAGAACACCGGGGAGCTGTTTTTT. The chain carries TRBV19 and TRBJ2-2; TRBD2 might be the D (6 bases). The CDR3 spans 16 residues. Germline V lookup: CDR1 LNHDA, CDR2 SQIVND (reference sequence). V lost 4 bases and J lost 1, with 13 bases in between.

This chain connects TRBV5-4 to TRBJ1-4; TRBD1 matches 8 bases. Germline lookup yields CDR1 SGHNT and CDR2 YYREEE (reference sequence). Germline trimming cut 4 bases from V and 4 bases from J; bases unmatched to any gene: 6. The CDR3 has 15 amino acids. CDR3 bases: TGTGCCAGCAGCATTCAGGGGGCCGGTAATGAAAAACTGTTTTTT. Protein sequence: CASSIQGAGNEKLFF.

This chain links TRBV2 with TRBJ2-7; tentatively, D is TRBD1 (6 bases). Trimming shortened V by 9 bases and J by 3 bases, and 12 bases separated the two germline ends. CDR3 length: 12 residues. Germline CDR1 reads SNHLY; CDR2 reads FYNNEI. The CDR3 here is CASKGVYYEQYF. The CDR3 DNA reads as TGTGCCAGTAAGGGGGTTTACTACGAGCAGTACTTC.

The sample holds a few counts of this clone. The chain recombines TRBV7-2 with TRBJ2-7; D gene unclear. CDR3 size: 14 residues. CDR1 and CDR2 (germline): SGHTA, FQGNSA. The V and J ends lost 5 bases and 0 bases respectively, with 11 bases between them. The CDR3 protein is CASSLTQSSYEQYF. The CDR3 region has the DNA TGTGCCAGCAGCCTGACTCAAAGCTCCTACGAGCAGTACTTC.

About this clone: Mismatch with germline at one junction end may stem from a read error. The chain recombines TRBV30 with TRBJ2-1, with TRBD2 identical over 10 bases. This CDR3 contains 13 residues. The germline V gene has CDR1 GTSNPN and CDR2 SVGIG (reference sequence). The CDR3 sequence is CAWGLAALNQQFF. In DNA, the CDR3 is TGTGCCTGGGGACTAGCGGCCCTCAATCAGCAGTTCTTC.

This sequence joins TRBV5-6 and TRBJ2-3, with 9 bases that match TRBD2. V gave up 4 bases and J gave up 6 bases; unmatched junction bases: 12. The CDR3 runs 16 residues. CDR1 is SGHDT and CDR2 is YYEEEE in the germline V gene. The CDR3 sequence: CASSVPGLARSDTQYF. The CDR3 DNA is TGTGCCAGCAGCGTTCCGGGACTAGCTCGGTCTGATACGCAGTATTTT.

This clone was seen only a few times. The V gene is TRBV6-5, the J gene TRBJ1-1; D is unresolved. Trimming left V 2 bases short and J 4 bases short, with 5 bases between. The CDR3 has 12 amino acids. Germline CDR1 MNHEY, CDR2 SVGAGI. The CDR3 region has the DNA TGTGCCAGCAGTTACACGGGCACTGAAGCTTTCTTT. Its translation is CASSYTGTEAFF.

The rearrangement joins TRBV11-1 to TRBJ2-5; D might be TRBD1 (6 bases). The CDR3 is 12 amino acids. CDR1 and CDR2 from the germline V gene are SGHAT and FQDESV (reference sequence). The V and J ends lost 3 bases and 7 bases respectively, with 9 bases between them. As DNA, the CDR3 is TGTGCCAGCAGCTTGGGGGCGGGGACCCAGTACTTC. Its protein is CASSLGAGTQYF.